The 3 T cell receptor beta chains reported below all come from one sample, sequenced in a study of T cells in pancreatic ductal adenocarcinoma. No neoadjuvant therapy was given to the selected pancreatic ductal adenocarcinoma patients before their surgery. Produced via immunoSEQ multiplex PCR; TCRdb's table is partial and in-frame only. The sample lists approximately 16,000 clones, approximately 89% seen once, with approximately 15% in the top ten. Source material: PBMCs. These receptor sequences come from a human donor with pancreatic ductal adenocarcinoma.

V usage is TRBV5-1 and J usage is TRBJ1-2; D is uncertain. V shed 0 bases and J shed 4 bases, with 13 bases lying between them. CDR3 length equals 15 residues. Looked up from germline, CDR1 is SGHRS and CDR2 is YFSETQ. The CDR3 is CASSLDSTISYGYTF. The CDR3 DNA sequence: TGCGCCAGCAGCTTGGATAGTACTATTTCCTATGGCTACACCTTC.

The chain couples TRBV28 to TRBJ2-3; D possibly corresponds to TRBD1 (5 bases). The ends were cut back, 2 bases at V and 8 bases at J, with 14 bases in the middle. This CDR3 region has 14 residues. Germline V gene lookup returns CDR1 MDHEN and CDR2 SYDVKM. In DNA form, the CDR3 reads TGTGCCAGCAGTTTACAGGGAACATGGGGTACGCAGTATTTT. It translates to CASSLQGTWGTQYF.

The chain is built from TRBV5-4 and TRBJ1-6; tentative D call: TRBD1 (6 bases). Per the germline V gene, CDR1 is SGHNT and CDR2 is YYREEE (reference sequence). The CDR3 loop spans 14 amino acids. The V end was cut by 0 bases, the J end by 8 bases, with 9 bases between. CDR3 residues: CASSLAGGHSPLHF. The CDR3 coding sequence is TGTGCCAGCAGCTTGGCGGGGGGGCATTCACCCCTCCACTTT.